Sequencing of this T cell receptor (beta chain) was carried out in a study of blood T cell repertoires in COVID-19. About the study: The cDNA or gDNA used as material had been derived from T cells, B-cell-depleted T cells, or PBMCs.

Generated by immunoSEQ multiplex PCR, the TCRdb table keeps only in-frame clones and is missing some. The sample includes 350,000 to 450,000 clones, more than 85% of them seen just once. The age range of participants was 18 to 89 years, with residence in under 30 US areas. Clinical history as reported by participants underpinned cohort assignment. The CDR3 has 10 residues. The germline CDR1 and CDR2 sequences are DFQATT and SNEGSKA (reference sequence). The ends were cut back, 5 bases at V and 3 bases at J, with 4 bases in the middle. The chain has TRBV20-1 and TRBJ1-1; D not certain. Material for sequencing was PBMCs or T cells enriched from blood (not recorded which). The TCR originated in a woman aged 40 to 49 who had been exposed to COVID-19. This CDR3 reads CSAPHTEAFF. In DNA, the CDR3 is TGCAGTGCTCCTCACACTGAAGCTTTCTTT.